Each of the 5 T cell receptor beta chains below was sequenced from the same sample in a study of blood T cell repertoires in COVID-19. The table came from immunoSEQ multiplex PCR; TCRdb's copy has only in-frame clones and leaves some out. The sample has 300,000 to 450,000 clones, roughly nine tenths seen once. Sequencing was done on a sample of PBMCs or T cells enriched from blood (not recorded which). Every receptor here comes from a man younger than 35 who had recovered from COVID-19.

The chain joins TRBV7-2 to TRBJ2-7, with D possibly being TRBD2 (7 bases). CDR3 size: 16 residues. Germline V lookup: CDR1 SGHTA, CDR2 FQGNSA. Trimming stripped 5 bases from V and 6 bases from J, with 23 bases between. For the CDR3, the DNA is TGTGCCAGCAGCCCCGGGACACATAGCGGGTCGGCCGAGCAGTACTTC. It translates to CASSPGTHSGSAEQYF. The full variable domain, in which reference TRBV7-2 and TRBJ2-7 provide the parts outside the CDR3, is GAGVSQSPSNKVTEKGKDVELRCDPISGHTALYWYRQSLGQGLEFLIYFQGNSAPDKSGLPSDRFSAERTGGSVSTLTIQRTQQEDSAVYLCASSPGTHSGSAEQYFGPGTRLTVT.

V gene TRBV3-1 (or the pseudogene TRBV3-2) combines with J gene TRBJ2-1, with 7 bases that match TRBD2. CDR3 length: 15 amino acids. Germline-derived CDR1 and CDR2 are LGHDT and YNNKEL (reference sequence). V gave up 3 bases and J gave up 2 bases; unmatched junction bases: 4. The CDR3 DNA reads as TGTGCCAGCAGCCATGGCGGGGGAACCTACAATGAGCAGTTCTTC. Translated, it gives CASSHGGGTYNEQFF.

The chain couples TRBV5-1 to TRBJ1-1, with D possibly being TRBD1 (5 bases). The CDR3 sequence is 14 residues long. V lost 4 bases and J lost 4, with 14 bases in between. The germline V gene has CDR1 SGHRS and CDR2 YFSETQ. CDR3 protein: CASSRVGGVTEAFF. The CDR3 region has the DNA TGCGCCAGCAGCCGTGTCGGGGGGGTCACTGAAGCTTTCTTT.

V usage is TRBV5-6 and J usage is TRBJ1-3; D is unresolved. In germline, CDR1 is SGHDT, CDR2 YYEEEE. This CDR3 has 17 residues. V gave up 3 bases and J gave up 0 bases, with 16 bases separating them. This chain's CDR3 is CASSSAQDSYSGNTIYF. CDR3 coding DNA: TGTGCCAGCAGCTCGGCGCAGGATTCTTACTCTGGAAACACCATATATTTT.

The rearrangement joins TRBV19 to TRBJ2-7, with 8 bases aligning to TRBD2. There are 14 residues in the CDR3. V shed 8 bases and J 2 bases; nucleotides not matched to a gene: 8. Looked up from germline, CDR1 is LNHDA and CDR2 is SQIVND (reference sequence). CDR3 sequence: CASSPGLETYEQYF. Here the CDR3 DNA reads TGTGCCAGTTCCCCGGGACTAGAGACCTACGAGCAGTACTTC.